The 11 T cell receptor beta chains presented below share a single source sample, sequenced in a study of blood T cell repertoires in COVID-19. Profiled with immunoSEQ multiplex PCR; TCRdb holds only in-frame clones, not every one. The sample lists hundreds of thousands of clones, roughly 90% seen once, with 3.1% in the top ten. Sequencing was carried out using PBMCs or T cells enriched from blood (not recorded which). The source is a woman in her forties or fifties in a cohort exposed to, infected with or recovered from COVID-19 (not recorded which).

This clone has more than one count but fewer than ten. The rearrangement uses TRBV6-4 and TRBJ2-3; 8 bases map to TRBD2. Per germline, CDR1 MRHNA and CDR2 SNTAGT. V gave up 3 bases and J gave up 6 bases; unmatched junction bases: 8. The CDR3 has 15 amino acids. CDR3: CASSEAASGWDTQYF. The CDR3, as DNA: TGTGCCAGCAGTGAGGCGGCTAGCGGGTGGGATACGCAGTATTTT.

This clone was seen only a few times. CDR3 sequence reads: CASSAGGARDEQYF. DNA for the CDR3: TGCGCCAGCAGCGCAGGGGGCGCTCGGGACGAGCAGTACTTC. The chain has TRBV10-1 and TRBJ2-7; 8 bases align to TRBD1. The CDR3 spans 14 residues. Germline lookup yields CDR1 WNHNN and CDR2 SYGVQD (reference sequence). Germline trimming cut 6 bases from V and 5 bases from J; bases unmatched to any gene: 9.

J is TRBJ1-5 and V is TRBV7-2; 7 nucleotides line up with TRBD1. V dropped 1 base and J dropped 4; count of bases not matched to a gene: 7. The germline gives CDR1 SGHTA, CDR2 FQGNSA. This CDR3 region has 16 residues. The CDR3 loop reads CASSLVGRGSNQPQHF. The CDR3 DNA reads as TGTGCCAGCAGCTTAGTTGGCAGGGGGTCTAATCAGCCCCAGCATTTT.

The sample holds one count of this clone. The chain links TRBV29-1 to TRBJ2-7; 12 nucleotides align to TRBD2. The V and J ends lost 4 bases and 2 bases, in that order; junction bases with no gene match: 6. CDR3 size: 15 residues. Germline-derived CDR1 and CDR2 are SQVTM and ANQGSEA. CDR3 region: CSVAGTSGFTYEQYF. CDR3 coding DNA: TGCAGCGTTGCTGGGACTAGCGGGTTCACCTACGAGCAGTACTTC.

The chain carries TRBV12-5 and TRBJ1-5, with D possibly matching TRBD1 (5 bases). This CDR3 is 13 amino acids long. V was shortened by 2 bases and J by 7 bases, with 9 bases between the two germline ends. Germline V gene data show CDR1 as LGHNT and CDR2 as FRNRAP. CDR3 sequence: CASGLQGSQPQHF. The DNA for the CDR3 is TGTGCTAGTGGTTTGCAGGGTTCCCAGCCCCAGCATTTT.

The rearrangement uses TRBV19 and TRBJ2-2; 10 bases fit TRBD1. V was clipped by 5 bases and J by 9 bases; unmatched bases: 9. Germline V gene sequence: CDR1 LNHDA, CDR2 SQIVND (reference sequence). This CDR3 is 15 amino acids long. CDR3 in DNA: TGTGCCAGTAGTCGACAGGGGGCGGTTGGTTGGGAGCTGTTTTTT. Its protein is CASSRQGAVGWELFF.

The rearrangement links TRBV5-5 to TRBJ1-2; unclear D gene. The CDR3 covers 13 residues. Germline V gene data show CDR1 as SGHKS and CDR2 as YYEKEE (reference sequence). V lost 1 base and J lost 7, with 11 bases in between. The CDR3 DNA reads as TGTGCCAGCAGCTTGATCGGGGAGTCTGGCTACACCTTC. It yields the protein CASSLIGESGYTF.

This clone was counted a single time. The rearrangement links TRBV28 to TRBJ1-5; D unclear. V lost 7 bases to trimming and J lost 1 base, with 14 bases between them. Germline V gene data show CDR1 as MDHEN and CDR2 as SYDVKM. CDR3 size: 15 residues. For the CDR3, the DNA is TGTGCCAGCAATCGACGGGTTAGGAGCAATCAGCCCCAGCATTTT. Its protein is CASNRRVRSNQPQHF.

This chain connects TRBV25-1 to TRBJ1-1; D gene uncertain. Trimming left V 1 base short and J 2 bases short, with 8 bases between. The germline V gene encodes CDR1 MGHDK and CDR2 SYGVNS. This CDR3 comprises 14 residues. Written as DNA, the CDR3 is TGTGCCAGCAGTGAATTTGGGCCAAACACTGAAGCTTTCTTT. This translates into CASSEFGPNTEAFF.

The V and J genes are TRBV5-1 and TRBJ2-7, with 11 bases that match TRBD1. Germline CDR1 SGHRS, CDR2 YFSETQ. V shed 3 bases, J shed 2 bases, and the junction held 10 bases outside the gene matches. This CDR3 has 17 residues. CDR3 residues: CASSSGGGQGAAYEQYF. Written as DNA, the CDR3 is TGCGCCAGCAGCTCAGGAGGAGGACAGGGGGCCGCCTACGAGCAGTACTTC.

The V gene is TRBV6-5, the J gene TRBJ1-2, with D possibly being TRBD1 (5 bases). The CDR3 extends over 16 amino acids. The germline gives CDR1 MNHEY, CDR2 SVGAGI. V lost 0 bases and J 2 bases, leaving 13 bases between the germline ends. The CDR3 protein is CASSYSYGTGNYGYTF. The DNA for the CDR3 is TGTGCCAGCAGTTACTCATATGGGACTGGGAACTATGGCTACACCTTC.